This T cell receptor (beta chain) originates from a study of cytomegalovirus exposure and HLA in healthy donors. General study findings and limits: Researchers catalogued some 160 TCR beta chains as cytomegalovirus-associated. Whilst most TCR sequences proved rare, a subset of public TCRs occurred across many donors.

This clone was seen only once. Its target is not known. Produced via immunoSEQ multiplex PCR; TCRdb's table is partial and in-frame only. The table records more than 95,000 clones, approximately 95% of them present only once. The sample taken for sequencing was PBMCs. The source of this sequence is a man between 18 and 29 years old in good health and CMV-seronegative.

The CDR3 DNA is TGTGCCAGCAGCTACAGCCCCAATCAGCCCCAGCATTTT. Protein product: CASSYSPNQPQHF. The rearrangement links TRBV6-1 to TRBJ1-5, with D unclear. In germline, CDR1 is MNHNS, CDR2 SASEGT. V was pared by 6 bases and J by 3 bases, with 9 bases between. The CDR3 extends over 13 amino acids.